This T cell receptor (beta chain) was recovered during a study of cytomegalovirus exposure and HLA in healthy donors. Study-wide background: The 95 to 150 validation repertoires used the same platform as the 666 first-cohort repertoires, a later analysis reported. General observations from the study: Most TCR sequences were rare, but some public TCRs occurred in many donors. Subsequent analysis found a tendency for first-cohort TCR clusters to co-occur within the 90 to 150 validation repertoires.

The CDR3 length is 14 residues. V lost 7 bases and J lost 4; bases outside the gene matches: 7. Germline V gene sequence: CDR1 KGHSH, CDR2 LQKENI. The protocol was immunoSEQ multiplex PCR, while the TCRdb copy is restricted to in-frame clones and leaves out a portion. Of hundreds of thousands of clones listed, roughly nine tenths were seen once; the top ten hold 9.5% to 15%. Worth noting for this clone: The antigen is not known.

The chain is built from TRBV18 and TRBJ2-1, with 7 bases aligning to TRBD1. The sequenced material came from PBMCs. The TCR sequence derives from a young man in good health and CMV-seropositive. The CDR3 spells CASFGDSFYNEQFF. For the CDR3, the DNA is TGTGCCAGCTTCGGGGACAGCTTTTACAATGAGCAGTTCTTC. The complete variable domain, with remaining parts taken from reference TRBV18 and TRBJ2-1, reads NAGVMQNPRHLVRRRGQEARLRCSPMKGHSHVYWYRQLPEEGLKFMVYLQKENIIDESGMPKERFSAEFPKEGPSILRIQQVVRGDSAAYFCASFGDSFYNEQFFGPGTRLTVL.